A single sample gave rise to the 15 T cell receptor beta chains below, sequenced in a study of blood T cell repertoires in COVID-19. The protocol was immunoSEQ multiplex PCR, while the TCRdb copy is restricted to in-frame clones and leaves out a portion. The repertoire includes 85,000 to 100,000 clones, less than 95% of them detected once, and less than 2% sits in the top ten. The sequencing input was peripheral blood. The receptors stem from a man in his fifties or sixties with acute or convalescent COVID-19.

J is TRBJ1-5 and V is TRBV6-6; 9 nucleotides agree with TRBD1. The V segment lost 7 bases and the J segment 5 bases; nucleotides outside the gene matches: 9. The CDR3 spans 15 residues. The germline V gene encodes CDR1 MNHNY and CDR2 SVGAGI (reference sequence). CDR3 in DNA: TGTGCCAGCAACCCTATCCGGGACAGGGATCAGCCCCAGCATTTT. Protein sequence: CASNPIRDRDQPQHF.

This clone was found a few times. CDR3 protein: CASSLGTVDTEAFF. The CDR3 nucleotides read TGCGCCAGCAGCTTGGGCACAGTGGACACTGAAGCTTTCTTT. J is TRBJ1-1 and V is TRBV5-1; no firm D call. This CDR3 contains 14 residues. V gave up 0 bases and J gave up 3 bases, with 9 bases separating them. Germline V CDR1 and CDR2: SGHRS, YFSETQ.

J is TRBJ2-7 and V is TRBV7-8, with D tentatively TRBD1 (6 bases). Deletions cut 5 bases from V and 4 bases from J, with 15 bases between. This CDR3 is built from 14 residues. Germline V gives CDR1 SGHVS, CDR2 FQNEAQ. CDR3 DNA: TGTGCCAGCAGCAAAGGGACAAGCACGTACGAGCAGTACTTC. This codes for CASSKGTSTYEQYF. Drawing the rest from reference TRBV7-8 and TRBJ2-7, the complete variable domain is GAGVSQSPRYKVAKRGQDVALRCDPISGHVSLFWYQQALGQGPEFLTYFQNEAQLDKSGLPSDRFFAERPEGSVSTLKIQRTQQEDSAVYLCASSKGTSTYEQYFGPGTRLTVT.

This clone was seen a few times. The chain recombines TRBV3-1 (or the pseudogene TRBV3-2) with TRBJ1-1, with no clear D. Per germline, CDR1 LGHDT and CDR2 YNNKEL (reference sequence). Trimming pared 4 bases from V and 1 base from J, leaving 19 bases between. The CDR3 length is 17 residues. The chain's CDR3 is CASSPWRLIGENTEAFF. For the CDR3, the DNA is TGTGCCAGCAGCCCATGGCGGCTTATTGGCGAGAACACTGAAGCTTTCTTT.

The rearrangement links TRBV18 to TRBJ1-4; possibly TRBD1 for D (5 bases). Germline V lookup: CDR1 KGHSH, CDR2 LQKENI. This CDR3 region has 17 residues. V gave up 3 bases and J gave up 4 bases, with 18 bases separating them. DNA for the CDR3: TGTGCCAGCTCACCTACACCACCCGGGGGAGGTAATGAAAAACTGTTTTTT. Amino acid sequence: CASSPTPPGGGNEKLFF.

This clone was found once. The chain is built from TRBV18 and TRBJ1-1; D not resolved. Looked up from germline, CDR1 is KGHSH and CDR2 is LQKENI. V shed 4 bases and J shed 1 base, with 7 bases lying between them. This CDR3 spans 13 amino acids. In DNA, the CDR3 is TGTGCCAGCTCACTACAGAAGAACACTGAAGCTTTCTTT. This gives the protein CASSLQKNTEAFF.

The CDR3 sequence is CASSLQQGVETQYF. The CDR3 nucleotides read TGTGCCAGCAGCTTACAACAGGGTGTTGAGACCCAGTACTTC. The chain uses TRBV7-9 and TRBJ2-5; TRBD1 might be the D (6 bases). V was clipped by 2 bases and J by 5 bases, with 12 bases between them. The CDR3 runs to 14 residues. Germline V gene sequence: CDR1 SEHNR, CDR2 FQNEAQ (reference sequence).

The rearrangement links TRBV2 to TRBJ1-5; D ambiguous. The V end lost 9 bases, the J end lost 7 bases, and 16 bases lay between the germline ends. The CDR3 runs 13 residues. Germline V gene sequence: CDR1 SNHLY, CDR2 FYNNEI. CDR3 in amino acids: CASSFAEYQPQHF. DNA for the CDR3: TGTGCCAGTTCCTTCGCGGAGTACCAGCCCCAGCATTTT.

The rearrangement links TRBV5-6 to TRBJ2-7, with 7 nucleotides matching TRBD2. The germline CDR1 and CDR2 sequences are SGHDT and YYEEEE. V was clipped by 6 bases and J by 3 bases; unmatched bases: 15. The length of the CDR3 is 16 residues. The CDR3 DNA sequence: TGTGCCAGCACCCGGTGGGGGGGAACCGCGCTCTACGAGCAGTACTTC. Residues: CASTRWGGTALYEQYF.

This clone was seen a single time. The chain links TRBV28 to TRBJ1-1; D is uncertain. This CDR3 comprises 14 residues. Germline V gene sequence: CDR1 MDHEN, CDR2 SYDVKM. V was clipped by 7 bases and J by 6 bases, with 18 bases between them. The CDR3 protein is CASTFRYSSAEAFF. The DNA for the CDR3 is TGTGCCAGCACCTTTCGGTATAGCTCCGCTGAAGCTTTCTTT.

The rearrangement joins TRBV2 to TRBJ1-5; possibly TRBD1 for D (5 bases). CDR1 and CDR2 (germline): SNHLY, FYNNEI. V was trimmed by 7 bases and J by 0 bases, leaving 7 bases between them. This CDR3 is 13 amino acids long. The CDR3 here is CASTGNSNQPQHF. CDR3 sequence (DNA): TGTGCCAGCACAGGGAATAGCAATCAGCCCCAGCATTTT.

This chain connects TRBV11-2 to TRBJ1-2; D not certain. From germline, CDR1 is SGHAT and CDR2 FQNNGV. The V end was cut by 2 bases, the J end by 3 bases, with 7 bases between. This CDR3 region has 13 residues. CDR3 amino acids: CASSLSLYYGYTF. The CDR3 DNA reads TGTGCCAGCAGCTTATCCTTGTACTATGGCTACACCTTC.

The chain has TRBV10-3 and TRBJ1-1, with D possibly TRBD1 on 5 matching bases. Germline lookup yields CDR1 ENHRY and CDR2 SYGVKD. CDR3 length: 13 residues. Trimming removed 3 bases from V and 1 base from J, with 6 bases in between. The CDR3 region is CAISERGNTEAFF. In DNA form, the CDR3 reads TGTGCCATCAGTGAAAGGGGGAACACTGAAGCTTTCTTT.

This rearrangement joins TRBV5-4 to TRBJ2-5; 10 nucleotides match TRBD2. Germline V gives CDR1 SGHNT, CDR2 YYREEE (reference sequence). The CDR3 sequence is 15 residues long. The J segment lost 2 bases and the V segment lost 3 bases, leaving 4 bases of the junction unmatched. The CDR3 bases are TGTGCCAGCAGCTCGCAACTAGCGGGGCAAGAGACCCAGTACTTC. It is translated as CASSSQLAGQETQYF.

V gene TRBV19 combines with J gene TRBJ2-3; possible D gene TRBD2, 6 bases. Trimming took off 3 bases at V and 2 bases at J, with 9 bases between the two ends. The CDR3 is made up of 14 amino acids. Germline V CDR1 and CDR2: LNHDA, SQIVND (reference sequence). The CDR3 DNA reads as TGTGCCAGTAGTATGACTAGACCCACAGATACGCAGTATTTT. Protein product: CASSMTRPTDTQYF. Full variable domain (remainder filled in from reference TRBV19 and TRBJ2-3): DGGITQSPKYLFRKEGQNVTLSCEQNLNHDAMYWYRQDPGQGLRLIYYSQIVNDFQKGDIAEGYSVSREKKESFPLTVTSAQKNPTAFYLCASSMTRPTDTQYFGPGTRLTVL.